This T cell receptor beta chain derives from a study of blood T cell repertoires in COVID-19 (dated by TCRdb to 2019 to 2021). For the study in its entirety: Collaborator samples came from the United States, Italy and Spain and covered acute and convalescent phases of COVID-19. The material from the prospective study consisted of cDNA or gDNA derived from T cells, B-cell-depleted T cells, or PBMCs. The dataset comprised deeply sampled blood TCRbeta repertoires from subjects exposed to, actively infected with, or recovered from COVID-19. A freely available public database, intended as a resource for researchers studying the immune response to SARS-CoV-2, is where the repertoires were released. The samples were drawn from two sources: the first 160 participants of the ongoing ImmuneRACE study, and over 1,000 subjects contributed by 6 global collaborators. A de-identified subject ID, COVID-19 status, age in years and sex were almost always included in the sample metadata. Where HLA class I and class II types were available, the types were taken from metadata supplied by the sample provider, not from assay-based typing. Overall results and qualifications from the work: The amount of clinical and demographic metadata varied by source and participant and was provided uncurated.

Whole blood was collected in K2EDTA tubes by collaborating institutions according to the institutions' own protocols. For TCRbeta analysis, collaborator samples were shipped as frozen whole blood, as isolated PBMCs, or as DNA extracted from either sample type. The immunoSEQ Assay, a bias-controlled multiplex PCR, was used to amplify TCRbeta CDR3 regions from genomic DNA. Per the authors' processing: Within the assay, amplification of reference gene primers was used to estimate how many nucleated cells each sample contained. Sequence reads were collapsed and filtered to measure the absolute abundance of every unique TCRbeta CDR3 rearrangement. For each sample, productive Simpson clonality was calculated by taking the square root of Simpson's diversity index across productive rearrangements. In its TCRdb copy, this immuneACCESS table keeps in-frame sequences only and misses some clones. Where compared with another copy, unresolved V genes explain less than half of these, and the others have no known cause. That table furnishes V, J and clone size, whereas the DNA furnished D and trimming. The sample contains over 400,000 clones, 86% of them found a single time. Roughly 1.4% of the sample is in the top ten clones.

Worth noting for this clone: Its binding antigen is unknown. No base quality values were provided; no much bigger clone lies one nucleotide off.

The TCR originated in a woman in her thirties with active or convalescent COVID-19. The sample comprised peripheral blood.

The DNA sequence reads TGTGCCAGCAGCACAGCCGGGACAGGGGGTAGGACTGAAGCTTTCTTT. It translates to CASSTAGTGGRTEAFF. The chain is assembled from TRBV5-5 and TRBJ1-1, with 11 bases in between that match TRBD1. From the cysteine through the phenylalanine, the CDR3 covers 16 amino acids. Only the CDR3 DNA stays, 48 bases, in frame from base 1. CDR1 SGHKS and CDR2 YYEKEE are derived from the germline V gene (reference sequence). Germline trimming amounts to 4 bases on V and 5 bases on J, with 10 as the count of junction bases outside the gene matches.